The 19 T cell receptor beta chains below were found in one sample sequenced in a study of blood T cells in healthy people across ages (dated by TCRdb to between 2014 and 2017). Receptor libraries were prepared by 5' RACE. TCRdb records Illumina HiSeq 2500 as the sequencer. A second PCR of about 6 to 12 cycles was run with a J-beta primer mix and a sample-barcoded 5' primer. Using fastp trimming at Q25 and MiXCR clonotype assembly, TCRdb reanalyzed the public sequencing data and kept in-frame beta chains. Under each unique CDR3 protein, matching rows form one entry showing the most common genes and DNA. The sample table lists about 1,800,000 distinct CDR3 sequences, approximately 28% of them with a count of one. Of the sample, about 8% is held by the ten largest clones. Specimen: blood. The source of these receptors is a woman between 25 and 40 years old in good health.

The rearrangement links TRBV10-3 to TRBJ1-5; D possibly corresponds to TRBD1 (6 bases). Germline CDR1 is ENHRY and CDR2 is SYGVKD. The CDR3 spans 16 residues. V was shortened by 6 bases and J by 3 bases, with 18 bases between the two germline ends. The DNA of the CDR3 is TGTGCCATCAGCGCCATAGGAGGGGGTTTCAATCAGCCCCAGCATTTT. Amino acid sequence: CAISAIGGGFNQPQHF.

The genes are TRBV6-6 and TRBJ2-7, with a tentative D call TRBD1 (6 bases). Germline-derived CDR1 and CDR2 are MNHNY and SVGAGI (reference sequence). The CDR3 covers 15 residues. V was shortened by 11 bases and J by 5 bases, with 25 bases between the two germline ends. In DNA, the CDR3 is TGTGCCGGCTCCCAAGGGGCACAGGGCTTCCACGAGCAGTACTTC. Translated: CAGSQGAQGFHEQYF.

As for this clonotype: A much larger clone differs from this one at a single base, so this may be a read error. The chain carries TRBV7-9 and TRBJ2-1; 7 nucleotides align to TRBD2. The CDR3 runs to 16 residues. V shed 2 bases, J shed 10 bases, and the junction held 14 bases outside the gene matches. Germline V CDR1 and CDR2: SEHNR, FQNEAQ (reference sequence). The CDR3 here is CASSLYPAEGGNEQFF. CDR3 in DNA: TGTGCCAGCAGCTTATATCCCGCGGAGGGAGGGAACGAGCAGTTCTTC. The whole variable domain, filled in from reference TRBV7-9 and TRBJ2-1, reads DTGVSQNPRHKITKRGQNVTFRCDPISEHNRLYWYRQTLGQGPEFLTYFQNEAQLEKSRLLSDRFSAERPKGSFSTLEIQRTEQGDSAMYLCASSLYPAEGGNEQFFGPGTRLTVL.

This clonotype was seen a few times. The chain combines TRBV7-9 with TRBJ2-1, with 8 bases lining up with TRBD2. The germline V gene has CDR1 SEHNR and CDR2 FQNEAQ (reference sequence). The V gene end was trimmed by 5 bases and the J gene end by 8 bases; junction bases not matched to a gene: 14. This CDR3 contains 16 residues. The CDR3 sequence: CASSLGAGVVEDEQFF. The CDR3 DNA follows: TGTGCCAGCAGCCTGGGAGCGGGAGTTGTCGAAGATGAGCAGTTCTTC.

CDR3 in amino acids: CSATEGQGVNYGYTF. CDR3 bases: TGCAGCGCCACGGAAGGGCAGGGGGTTAACTATGGCTACACCTTC. The gene calls are TRBV29-1 and TRBJ1-2; 7 bases fit TRBD1. CDR1 and CDR2 (germline): SQVTM, ANQGSEA. The V gene end was trimmed by 7 bases and the J gene end by 1 base; junction bases not matched to a gene: 12. The CDR3 is 15 amino acids.

This clonotype was seen only a few times. The chain is built from TRBV27 and TRBJ2-3; possibly TRBD1 for D (7 bases). The CDR3 spans 16 residues. Germline V gene lookup returns CDR1 MNHEY and CDR2 SMNVEV (reference sequence). With 7 bases removed from V and 2 bases from J, the gap between germline ends came to 19 bases. This chain's CDR3 is CASTNDRRGPTDTQYF. CDR3 DNA: TGTGCCAGCACCAACGACAGGAGGGGGCCCACAGATACGCAGTATTTT.

In its sample, this clonotype was seen many times. One end of the junction is discordant with germline, which a read error may explain. The V call is TRBV5-1, the J call TRBJ1-2; possible D gene TRBD1, 5 bases. The CDR3 is made up of 13 amino acids. CDR1 and CDR2 (germline): SGHRS, YFSETQ. Here the CDR3 reads CASSPGRLYGYTF. The CDR3 bases are TGTGCCAGCAGCCCGGGACGGCTCTATGGCTACACCTTC.

The rearrangement links TRBV6-6 to TRBJ2-4; D is uncertain. The CDR3 consists of 15 residues. From germline, CDR1 is MNHNY and CDR2 SVGAGI (reference sequence). The V gene lost 2 bases and the J gene lost 0 bases, with 8 bases spanning the gap. The DNA for the CDR3 is TGTGCCAGCAGTTACGACGGTTTAGCCAAAAACATTCAGTACTTC. It is translated as CASSYDGLAKNIQYF.

The chain is built from TRBV12-3 or TRBV12-4 and TRBJ2-3; D is possibly TRBD2 (6 bases). CDR3 length: 20 residues. V was pared by 2 bases and J by 2 bases, with 26 bases between. In nucleotides, the CDR3 is TGTGCCAGCAGTTTAACCAATGTTCCGGGACTCGGGAGAGACACAGATACGCAGTATTTT. Amino acid sequence: CASSLTNVPGLGRDTDTQYF.

The chain couples TRBV9 to TRBJ2-1; 9 bases fit TRBD2. V was pared by 0 bases and J by 3 bases, with 7 bases of the junction left unmatched. Looked up from germline, CDR1 is SGDLS and CDR2 is YYNGEE. The CDR3 contains 17 residues. CDR3 region: CASSVGLAGPIYNEQFF. The CDR3 DNA reads TGTGCCAGCAGCGTAGGGCTAGCGGGGCCGATCTACAATGAGCAGTTCTTC.

This clonotype was recorded a few times. V gene TRBV6-1 combines with J gene TRBJ1-5, with D hard to call. CDR1 MNHNS and CDR2 SASEGT come from the germline V gene. This CDR3 is built from 13 residues. Trimming took off 5 bases at V and 5 bases at J, with 10 bases between the two ends. The CDR3 DNA is TGTGCCAGCAGTAAGGGAGGACATCAGCCCCAGCATTTT. Translation: CASSKGGHQPQHF.

Comment on this clonotype: One end of the junction fails to match germline, which may point to a read error. The CDR3 sequence is CATSRREGLTGELFF. As DNA, the CDR3 is TGTGCTACCAGCAGGCGGGAGGGCCTCACCGGGGAGCTGTTTTTT. This chain joins TRBV15 and TRBJ2-2; TRBD2 aligns across 9 bases. Per germline, CDR1 LNHNV and CDR2 YYDKDF (reference sequence). The CDR3 runs to 15 residues. Filled out from reference TRBV15 and TRBJ2-2, the complete variable domain reads DAMVIQNPRYQVTQFGKPVTLSCSQTLNHNVMYWYQQKSSQAPKLLFHYYDKDFNNEADTPDNFQSRRPNTSFCFLDIRSPGLGDTAMYLCATSRREGLTGELFFGEGSRLTVL.

This rearrangement joins TRBV7-2 to TRBJ2-5; no reliable D call. Germline lookup yields CDR1 SGHTA and CDR2 FQGNSA. V lost 2 bases, J lost 5 bases, and 12 bases lay in between. This CDR3 is 14 amino acids long. The CDR3 sequence is CASSLQTIGETQYF. CDR3 nucleotide sequence: TGTGCCAGCAGCTTACAGACCATCGGGGAGACCCAGTACTTC.

This clonotype was counted only a few times. V usage is TRBV12-5 and J usage is TRBJ2-7; TRBD2 aligns across 8 bases. The end of the DNA is better explained by TRBJ2-5, so the J call may be wrong. Germline CDR1 and CDR2: LGHNT and FRNRAP. There are 15 residues in the CDR3. CDR3 coding DNA: TGTGCTAGTGGTTTATCGAGCGGGAGAAGAGAGACCCAGTACTTC. Translating it yields CASGLSSGRRETQYF.

The chain uses TRBV7-2 and TRBJ2-1; 14 nucleotides line up with TRBD2. The CDR3 length is 20 residues. Germline CDR1 reads SGHTA; CDR2 reads FQGNSA. J lost 4 bases, V lost 2 bases, and 13 bases had no gene match. The CDR3: CASSLKGGTSGSLGYNEQFF. The CDR3 nucleotides read TGTGCCAGCAGCTTAAAGGGCGGGACTAGCGGGAGTCTCGGGTACAATGAGCAGTTCTTC.

The chain recombines TRBV4-1 with TRBJ1-2, with D unclear. Germline V gives CDR1 MGHRA, CDR2 YSYEKL. The V gene lost 0 bases and the J gene lost 5 bases, with 13 bases spanning the gap. The CDR3 totals 15 residues. CDR3 amino acids: CASSQEFSHNYGYTF. The DNA for the CDR3 is TGCGCCAGCAGCCAAGAATTTAGCCACAATTATGGCTACACCTTC.

The J gene is TRBJ2-5, the V gene TRBV18; D ambiguous. The germline V gene encodes CDR1 KGHSH and CDR2 LQKENI. The ends were cut back, 2 bases at V and 4 bases at J, with 14 bases in the middle. The CDR3 totals 15 residues. In DNA form, the CDR3 reads TGTGCCAGCTCACCAGTGACAACGGTTGGAGAGACCCAGTACTTC. It is translated as CASSPVTTVGETQYF.

Comments on this clonotype: The junction shows a germline mismatch at one end, possibly a read error. The chain recombines TRBV20-1 with TRBJ1-2; D remains ambiguous. This CDR3 is built from 11 residues. Germline V gene data show CDR1 as DFQATT and CDR2 as SNEGSKA (reference sequence). In DNA form, the CDR3 reads TGCAGTGCTAGGGCTGCTTATGGCCACACCTTC. This encodes CSARAAYGHTF.

This clonotype has more than one count but fewer than ten. The CDR3 reads CASSPSILAGERVDEQYF. Here the CDR3 DNA reads TGTGCCAGCAGCCCTAGCATACTAGCGGGAGAAAGGGTCGACGAGCAGTACTTC. V gene TRBV7-9 combines with J gene TRBJ2-5; TRBD2 matches 11 bases. Near its end, the DNA agrees better with TRBJ2-7, so the J call may be wrong. CDR3 length equals 18 residues. Germline V gives CDR1 SEHNR, CDR2 FQNEAQ (reference sequence).